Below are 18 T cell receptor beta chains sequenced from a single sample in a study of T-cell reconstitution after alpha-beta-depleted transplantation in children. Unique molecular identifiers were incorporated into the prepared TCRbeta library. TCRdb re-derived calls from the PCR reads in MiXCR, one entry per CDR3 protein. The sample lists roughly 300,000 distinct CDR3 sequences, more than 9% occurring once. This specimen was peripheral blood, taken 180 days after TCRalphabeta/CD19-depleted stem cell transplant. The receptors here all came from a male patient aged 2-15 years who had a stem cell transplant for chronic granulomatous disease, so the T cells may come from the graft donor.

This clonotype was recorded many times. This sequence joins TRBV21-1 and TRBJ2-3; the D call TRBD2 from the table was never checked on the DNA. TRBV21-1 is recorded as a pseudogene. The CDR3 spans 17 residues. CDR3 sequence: CASSPQLAGETTDTQYF. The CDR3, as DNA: TGTGCCAGCAGCCCCCAACTAGCGGGAGAGACTACAGATACGCAGTATTTT.

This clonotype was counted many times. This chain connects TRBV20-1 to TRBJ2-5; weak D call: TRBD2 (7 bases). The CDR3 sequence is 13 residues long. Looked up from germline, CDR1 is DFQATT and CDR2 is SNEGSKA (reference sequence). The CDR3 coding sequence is TGCAGGGCAACAGGGACTATAGGAGAGACCCAGTACTTC. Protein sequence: CRATGTIGETQYF.

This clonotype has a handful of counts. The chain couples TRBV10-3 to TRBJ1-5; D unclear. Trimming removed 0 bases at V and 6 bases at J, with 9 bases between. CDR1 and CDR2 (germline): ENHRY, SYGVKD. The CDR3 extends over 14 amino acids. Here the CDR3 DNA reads TGTGCCATCAGTGAGTCGGGAGAAGTTCAGCCCCAGCATTTT. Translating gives CAISESGEVQPQHF.

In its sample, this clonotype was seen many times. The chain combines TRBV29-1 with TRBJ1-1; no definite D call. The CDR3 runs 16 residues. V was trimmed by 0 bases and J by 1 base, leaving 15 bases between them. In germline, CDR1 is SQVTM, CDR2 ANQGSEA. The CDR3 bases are TGCAGCGTTGAAGATCTTCGTCTAGGCGGGAACACTGAAGCTTTCTTT. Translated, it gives CSVEDLRLGGNTEAFF.

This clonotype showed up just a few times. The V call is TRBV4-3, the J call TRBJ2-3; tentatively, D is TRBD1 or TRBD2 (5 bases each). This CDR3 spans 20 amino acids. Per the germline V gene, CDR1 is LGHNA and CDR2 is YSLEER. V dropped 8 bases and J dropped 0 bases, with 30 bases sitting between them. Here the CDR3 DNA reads TGCGCCAGCCGCTTCGAACGGCTCCGGGGCGGCGTCACTAGCACAGATACGCAGTATTTT. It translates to CASRFERLRGGVTSTDTQYF.

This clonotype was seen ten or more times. The CDR3 DNA reads TGCAGTGCTAGAGAGGGTGGGTCCTACAATGAGCAGTTCTTC. This gives the protein CSAREGGSYNEQFF. V and J are TRBV20-1 and TRBJ2-1; D ambiguous. Trimming removed 0 bases at V and 1 base at J, with 7 bases between. The V gene's germline CDR1 is DFQATT and CDR2 SNEGSKA (reference sequence). The CDR3 extends over 14 amino acids.

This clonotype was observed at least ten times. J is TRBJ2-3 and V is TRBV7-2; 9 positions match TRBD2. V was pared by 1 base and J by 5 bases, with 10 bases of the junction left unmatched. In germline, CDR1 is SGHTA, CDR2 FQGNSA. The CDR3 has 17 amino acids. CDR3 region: CASSLVVSGRQGDTQYF. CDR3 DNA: TGTGCCAGCAGCTTAGTGGTTAGCGGGAGACAGGGAGATACGCAGTATTTT.

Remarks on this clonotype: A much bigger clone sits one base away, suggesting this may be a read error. CDR3 in amino acids: CASSPTVFGNTIYF. The CDR3 nucleotides read TGCGCCAGCAGCCCGACAGTCTTTGGAAACACCATATATTTT. The V gene is TRBV5-1, the J gene TRBJ1-3, with D possibly being TRBD1 (5 bases). The V end was cut by 4 bases, the J end by 3 bases, with 11 bases between. The length of the CDR3 is 14 residues. Looked up from germline, CDR1 is SGHRS and CDR2 is YFSETQ.

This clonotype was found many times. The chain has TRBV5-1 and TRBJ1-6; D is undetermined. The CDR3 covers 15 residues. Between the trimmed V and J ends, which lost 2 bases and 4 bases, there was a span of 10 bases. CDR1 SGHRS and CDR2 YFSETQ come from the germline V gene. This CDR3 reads CASSFRPGYNSPLHF. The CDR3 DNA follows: TGCGCCAGCAGCTTTCGGCCGGGATATAATTCACCCCTCCACTTT.

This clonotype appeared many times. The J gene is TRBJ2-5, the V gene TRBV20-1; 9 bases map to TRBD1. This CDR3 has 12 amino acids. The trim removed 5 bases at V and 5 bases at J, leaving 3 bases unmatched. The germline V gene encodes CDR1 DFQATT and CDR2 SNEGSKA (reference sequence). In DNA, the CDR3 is TGCAGTGCTGGGACAGGGTGGGAGACCCAGTACTTC. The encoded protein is CSAGTGWETQYF.

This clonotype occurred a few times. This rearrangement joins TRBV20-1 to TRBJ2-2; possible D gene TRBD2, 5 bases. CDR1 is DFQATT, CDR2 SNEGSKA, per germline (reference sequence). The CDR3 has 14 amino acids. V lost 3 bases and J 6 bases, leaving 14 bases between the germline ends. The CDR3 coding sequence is TGCAGTGCTAGTGGTCTTCTGGGAGCCGGGGAGCTGTTTTTT. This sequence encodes CSASGLLGAGELFF.

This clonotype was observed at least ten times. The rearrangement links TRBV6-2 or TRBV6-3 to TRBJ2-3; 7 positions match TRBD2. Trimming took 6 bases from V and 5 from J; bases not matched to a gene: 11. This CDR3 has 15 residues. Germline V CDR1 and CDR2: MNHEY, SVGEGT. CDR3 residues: CASRLRLAEEDTQYF. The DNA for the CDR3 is TGTGCCAGCAGACTAAGACTAGCCGAGGAAGATACGCAGTATTTT.

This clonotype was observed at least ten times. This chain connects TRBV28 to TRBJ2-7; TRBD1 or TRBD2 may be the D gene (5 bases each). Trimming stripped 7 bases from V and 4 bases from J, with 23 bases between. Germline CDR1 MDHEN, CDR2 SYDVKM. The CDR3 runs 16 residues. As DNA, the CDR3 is TGTGCCAGCACTTACCGTGGACATACTAGGATTTACGAGCAGTACTTC. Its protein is CASTYRGHTRIYEQYF. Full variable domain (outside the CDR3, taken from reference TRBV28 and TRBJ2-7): DVKVTQSSRYLVKRTGEKVFLECVQDMDHENMFWYRQDPGLGLRLIYFSYDVKMKEKGDIPEGYSVSREKKERFSLILESASTNQTSMYLCASTYRGHTRIYEQYFGPGTRLTVT.

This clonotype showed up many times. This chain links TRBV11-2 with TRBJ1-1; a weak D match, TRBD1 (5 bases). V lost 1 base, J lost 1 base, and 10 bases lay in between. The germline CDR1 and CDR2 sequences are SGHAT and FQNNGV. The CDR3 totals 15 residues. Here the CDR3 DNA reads TGTGCCAGCAGCTTAGGACCGGGGCGGAACACTGAAGCTTTCTTT. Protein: CASSLGPGRNTEAFF.

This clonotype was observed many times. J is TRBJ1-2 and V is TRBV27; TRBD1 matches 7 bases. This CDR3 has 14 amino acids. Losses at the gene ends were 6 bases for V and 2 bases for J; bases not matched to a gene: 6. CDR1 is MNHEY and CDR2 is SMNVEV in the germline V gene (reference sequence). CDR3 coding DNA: TGTGCCAGCAGGGGATGGGACAGAAACTATGGCTACACCTTC. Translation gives CASRGWDRNYGYTF.

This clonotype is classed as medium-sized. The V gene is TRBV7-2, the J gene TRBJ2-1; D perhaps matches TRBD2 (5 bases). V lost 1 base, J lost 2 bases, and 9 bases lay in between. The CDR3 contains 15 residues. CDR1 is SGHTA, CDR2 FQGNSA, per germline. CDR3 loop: CASSLGWEPYNEQFF. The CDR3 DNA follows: TGTGCCAGCAGCTTAGGTTGGGAGCCCTACAATGAGCAGTTCTTC.

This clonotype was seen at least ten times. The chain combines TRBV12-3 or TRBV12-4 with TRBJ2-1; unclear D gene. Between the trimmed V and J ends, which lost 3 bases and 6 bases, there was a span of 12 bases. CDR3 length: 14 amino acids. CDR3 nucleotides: TGTGCCAGCAGTTTCCCCTCTCACCTCAATGAGCAGTTCTTC. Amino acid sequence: CASSFPSHLNEQFF.

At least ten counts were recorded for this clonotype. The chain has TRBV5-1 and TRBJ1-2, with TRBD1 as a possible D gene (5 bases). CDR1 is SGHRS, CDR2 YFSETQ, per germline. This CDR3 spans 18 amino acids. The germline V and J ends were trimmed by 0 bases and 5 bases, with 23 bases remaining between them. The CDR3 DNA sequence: TGCGCCAGCAGCTTGGCCCCTTTCGACGGGGCTAACCTTTATGGCTACACCTTC. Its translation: CASSLAPFDGANLYGYTF.